Sequencing of this T cell receptor (beta chain) was carried out in a study of cytomegalovirus exposure and HLA in healthy donors (dated by TCRdb to between 2016 and 2019). Describing the broader study: According to an earlier analysis of several hundred of the donors, 200 million or so T cells yielded some 110 million unique TCR beta sequences and about 280 Gb of sequence data. Roughly 300 gigabases of sequencing data and 78 million or so unique TCR sequences were included in an early release covering about 620 HLA-typed donors. Of the roughly 430 genotyped donors, approximately 83% fell in the genetic ancestry cluster associated with self-reported Caucasian donors. The aim of the study was to test whether cataloging public T cell receptors could identify signatures of past pathogen exposure. The study profiled the T cell repertoires of under 700 subjects by immunosequencing and related them to cytomegalovirus serostatus. A separate validation cohort of roughly 120 different subjects was used in addition to the roughly 670-subject first cohort. To predict cytomegalovirus infection status, the study brought together high-throughput TCR immunosequencing, statistical association of individual TCRs with disease status, and machine learning. To study patterns of TCR occurrence, a later analysis re-analyzed previously published TCR beta repertoires from 666 donors and added high-resolution HLA genotyping. The later analysis used no new phenotypic data to find candidate immune exposures, relying instead on TCR beta sequences and their occurrence across donors. In an earlier analysis of 500 to 650 of the donors, high-throughput TCR beta sequencing was used to judge whether each TCR beta V gene segment behaved as functional or pseudogenic. Donor age, sex, ethnicity and CMV serostatus were compiled together with the repertoire data. In a later genetic analysis, genome-wide SNP genotypes for about 55% of the roughly 700 donors were used, and that subset was treated as a discovery cohort. All discovery cohort repertoires had been generated using a single sequencing platform. Both class I and class II loci were covered by HLA typing, at four-digit resolution. Typing coverage differed by locus: A, B, C, DRB1 and DQB1 were typed in roughly 629-630 donors, DQA1 in 522, DPA1 in nearly 610, and DPB1 in 400 to 480. Four or five DR-DQ haplotypes were handled as single units for association and clustering, since linkage in the cohort was strong. Among about 360 genotyped donors of the cohort, an average of about 240,000 unique TCR beta nucleotide sequences were sequenced per donor, roughly a sixth of them non-productive.

Overall study results and their limits: Correlated functional status among segregating V segments might be attributable to linkage disequilibrium, but an unknown experimental factor could not be ruled out. Three of the identified cytomegalovirus-associated TCR beta chains were confirmed in vitro to be specific for cytomegalovirus antigens. In a later analysis, the rate of TCR association differed among HLA loci, with DRB1 alleles having the most associated TCRs and HLA-C alleles having the fewest. The sequencing pipeline was judged likely to have produced a cluster of highly shared sequence variants as a technical artifact. Several of the top co-occurrence clusters appeared to be linked to parvovirus B19, influenza, CMV and Epstein-Barr virus, according to a later analysis. A later analysis found that HLA-associated TCR beta chains were more clonally expanded and had lower generation probabilities than equally common non-associated chains. Because HLA typing was missing for some donors at each locus, association tests included only the typed subset. The authors suggested that the approach could potentially be generalized to other disease states and immunological phenotypes. A later analysis found that most CMV-associated TCR beta chains appeared HLA-restricted, with HLA associations seemingly driven largely by CMV exposure. Most TCR sequences were seen in very few donors, while some public TCRs were found in many individuals. Presence/absence analyses assumed roughly uniform sequencing depth across donors, an assumption that may not hold. CMV serostatus was the only immune exposure information available for the cohort. A later analysis associated 16,951 TCR beta sequences with specific HLA alleles at a false discovery rate of 0.05. V-gene and J-gene trimming of TCR beta chains was associated with a missense DCLRE1C variant in a later genetic analysis, and the association was replicated in an independent cohort. Some 15 rarely observed V segments, including chromosome 9 orphons, were excluded from the earlier analysis of several hundred of the donors because counts were too low. Assigning TCR associations to individual alleles was difficult when HLA alleles, especially DR and DQ, strongly co-occurred. Only TCR beta chains were sequenced in this cohort, and the absence of alpha or paired-chain data limited detectable features. In an earlier analysis of some 500 of the donors, most TCR beta V segments appeared in productive rearrangements about 87% or about 30% of the time, broadly matching IMGT annotations. A further reported finding was that TCR beta sequences accurately predicted the HLA-A and HLA-B alleles for most subjects in the first cohort. The classifier was reported to diagnose cytomegalovirus status with high specificity and sensitivity in both the original and validation cohorts. According to a later genetic analysis, donors in an Asian-associated ancestry cluster had fewer N-insertions in productive TCRs than the approximately 700-donor mean. The 87-base-pair reads could not distinguish some IMGT-functional V segments, including TRBV6-2 and TRBV6-3, so those segments were excluded. The study gave a list of some 150 TCR beta chains associated with cytomegalovirus.

On this clone itself: Its antigen is currently not known. No base quality values were provided; no much bigger clone lies one nucleotide off.

Between the V and J ends, shortened by 5 bases and 5 bases respectively, the junction contains 15 bases. From its cysteine to its phenylalanine, the CDR3 spans 14 amino acids. The read is trimmed to its CDR3 DNA, 42 bases read in frame from base 1. The germline V gene encodes CDR1 MDHEN and CDR2 SYDVKM. The cohort comprised fewer than 750 healthy bone marrow donors. Cohort members were all nominally healthy when sampled, although unrecorded immune exposures were likely present. The donor was CMV seronegative and was included in the group of 352 seronegative cohort members. A peripheral blood sample was collected from each donor, and TCR beta sequencing was performed on peripheral blood mononuclear cells. The Qiagen DNeasy Blood Extraction Kit was used to extract genomic DNA from the blood cell samples. Libraries were built with the immunoSEQ multiplex PCR assay. For the multiplex PCR, a mixture combining 60 forward primers for TCR Vbeta segments and 13 reverse primers for TCR Jbeta segments was used. The CDR3 region of rearranged TCR beta genes was amplified from genomic DNA with a multiplex PCR assay. The Illumina HiSeq System was used to sequence the amplified TCR beta libraries as 87-base-pair reads. For the original study's pipeline: In a later analysis, 70 million to 95 million unique TCR beta chains were counted across the 500 to 850 repertoires, and roughly 10 million of these chains were shared by at least two donors. Raw reads were error-corrected and collapsed into unique sequences with a nearest-neighbor algorithm that merged closely related sequences to remove PCR and sequencing errors. Alignment of CDR3 sequences to IMGT reference sequences was used to assign V, D and J gene segments. Each retained sequence needed at least a six-nucleotide match to both a V gene segment and a J gene segment. Rearrangements were called productive when the CDR3 lacked stop codons and stayed in frame with V and J; all others were non-productive. CDR3 was defined by IMGT convention, running from the second conserved V-encoded cysteine to the conserved J-encoded phenylalanine. In an earlier analysis of just under 600 of the donors, sequences lacking an unambiguous match to a single V gene segment were excluded. An earlier analysis of a few hundred of the donors called V segments functional above 56.7% productive rearrangements and segregating when the between-donor standard deviation exceeded 5%. A statistical classification framework was developed to diagnose cytomegalovirus status using the catalog of TCR beta chain sequences. In a later analysis, V and J genes were assigned by comparing TCR nucleotide sequences against IMGT/GENE-DB human TR gene sequences. The TCRdist pipeline was used in a later analysis to assign CDR3 sequences and most-parsimonious VDJ recombination scenarios. In a later analysis, each TCR beta chain was defined by its CDR3 amino acid sequence together with its V-gene family, and reads lacking a unique V-gene family were excluded. In a later analysis, 450 to 600 highly shared, low-generation-probability nucleotide sequences were removed to address suspected cross-contamination and a sequencing artifact. In a later analysis, a clonal expansion index was calculated for each public chain from normalized within-repertoire ranks of inferred template counts. In a later analysis, generation probabilities were computed using a VDJ recombination model fitted to out-of-frame rearrangements, and the results were checked against IGoR. A later analysis scored TCR-TCR, TCR-HLA and TCR-CMV co-occurrence with hypergeometric tests, applying a repertoire-size bias correction to TCR pairs. In a later analysis, false discovery rates were estimated by permuting HLA or CMV assignments 20 times. In a later analysis, co-occurring TCRs were grouped using DBSCAN, and TCRdist sequence similarity was added for clustering within HLA-allele-positive subsets. Repertoires with fewer than 30,000 or more than 120,000 public chains, plus five repertoires with anomalous nucleotide sharing, were excluded from co-occurrence clustering. Not all clones reach the TCRdb copy of this immuneACCESS table, which keeps in-frame sequences only. Checked studies attribute under half of the gap to unresolved V genes and leave the rest unexplained. V and J calls and clone size follow that table, whereas D and trimming were derived from the DNA. This sample holds 150,000 to 200,000 clones; 81% were observed only once. Approximately 2% of the sample is in the top ten clones.

Recombination connected TRBV28 to TRBJ1-2; possibly the D gene is TRBD1, per 6 matching bases. Source material: PBMCs. The origin of this receptor is a young man in good health and CMV-seronegative. Here is the DNA: TGTGCCAGCAGTCAGACAGGACTTATTTATGGCTACACCTTC. Protein translation: CASSQTGLIYGYTF.